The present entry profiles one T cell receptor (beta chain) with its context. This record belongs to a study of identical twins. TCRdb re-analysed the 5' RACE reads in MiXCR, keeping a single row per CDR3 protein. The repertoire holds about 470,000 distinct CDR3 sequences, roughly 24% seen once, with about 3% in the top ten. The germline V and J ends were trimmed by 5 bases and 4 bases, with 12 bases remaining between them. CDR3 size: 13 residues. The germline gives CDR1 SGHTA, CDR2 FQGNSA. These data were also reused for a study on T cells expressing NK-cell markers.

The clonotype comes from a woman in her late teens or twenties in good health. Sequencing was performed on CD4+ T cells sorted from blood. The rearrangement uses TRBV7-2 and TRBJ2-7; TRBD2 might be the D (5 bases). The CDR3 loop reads CASSPLSGYEQYF. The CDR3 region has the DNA TGTGCCAGCAGCCCACTAAGCGGTTACGAGCAGTACTTC.